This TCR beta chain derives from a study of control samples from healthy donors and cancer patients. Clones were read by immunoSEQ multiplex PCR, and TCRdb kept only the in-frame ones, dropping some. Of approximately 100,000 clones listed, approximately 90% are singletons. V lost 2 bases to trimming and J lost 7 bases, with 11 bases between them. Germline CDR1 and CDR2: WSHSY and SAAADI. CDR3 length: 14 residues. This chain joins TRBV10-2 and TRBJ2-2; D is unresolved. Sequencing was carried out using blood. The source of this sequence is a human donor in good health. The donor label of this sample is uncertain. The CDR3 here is CASSEMGLGGELFF. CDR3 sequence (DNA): TGCGCCAGCAGTGAGATGGGTCTTGGCGGGGAGCTGTTTTTT.